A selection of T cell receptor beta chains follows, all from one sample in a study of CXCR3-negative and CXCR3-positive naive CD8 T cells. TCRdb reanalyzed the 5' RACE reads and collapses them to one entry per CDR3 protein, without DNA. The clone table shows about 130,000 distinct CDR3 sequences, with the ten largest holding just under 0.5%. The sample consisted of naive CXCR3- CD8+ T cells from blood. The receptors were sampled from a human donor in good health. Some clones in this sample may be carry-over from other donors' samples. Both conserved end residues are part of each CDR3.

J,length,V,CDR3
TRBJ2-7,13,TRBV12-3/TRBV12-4,CASSLLRVDEQYF
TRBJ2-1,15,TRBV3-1,CASSQGSMSYNEQFF
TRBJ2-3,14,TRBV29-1,CSVEGVGVADTQYF
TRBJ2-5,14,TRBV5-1,CASSFEGALETQYF
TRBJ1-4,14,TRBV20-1,CSARKDATNEKLFF
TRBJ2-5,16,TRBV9,CASSAFKDRAVETQYF
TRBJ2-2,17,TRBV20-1,CSARDSWGQASTGELFF
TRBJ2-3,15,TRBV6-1,CASSEYPVTVDTQYF
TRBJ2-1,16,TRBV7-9,CASSLAGVLTYNEQFF
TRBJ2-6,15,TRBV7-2,CASSKQDSGANVLTF
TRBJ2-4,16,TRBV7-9,CASSLAGTGLKNIQYF
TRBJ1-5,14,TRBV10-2,CASSPDRRGQPQHF
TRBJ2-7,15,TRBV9,CASSVESSGRWEQYF
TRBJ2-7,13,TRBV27,CASSPTGNYEQYF
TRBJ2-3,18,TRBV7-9,CASSLSGTSGSVTDTQYF
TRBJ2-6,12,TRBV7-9,CASSGYRGVLTF
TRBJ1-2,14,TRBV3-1,CASSPHSTGAIGSF
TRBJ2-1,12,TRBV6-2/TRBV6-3,CASSSGLNEQFF
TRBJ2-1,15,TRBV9,CASSVGLAANNEQFF
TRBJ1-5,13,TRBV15,CATSGQMNQPQHF
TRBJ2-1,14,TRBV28,CASSLTRALNEQFF
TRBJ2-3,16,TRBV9,CASSVSPSTITDTQYF
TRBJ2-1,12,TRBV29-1,CSTTLGGNEQFF
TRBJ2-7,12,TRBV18,CASSQGSYEQYF
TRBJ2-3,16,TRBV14,CASSLDSKIGTDTQYF
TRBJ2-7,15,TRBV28,CASSSPPGHSYEQYF
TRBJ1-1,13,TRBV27,CASSTVDSHEAFF
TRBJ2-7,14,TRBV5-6,CASTGQGLAYEQYF
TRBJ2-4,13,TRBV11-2,CASSFLLGDIQYF
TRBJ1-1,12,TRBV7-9,CASSVGATEAFF
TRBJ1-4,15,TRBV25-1,CASGDLKDVAEKLFF
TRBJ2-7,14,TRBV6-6,CASSYSTAGDEQYF
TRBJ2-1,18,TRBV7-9,CASSLGDSEAPPYNEQFF
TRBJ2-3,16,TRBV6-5,CASSYQSSGATDTQYF
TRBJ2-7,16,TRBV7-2,CASSPGGRLGAYEQYF
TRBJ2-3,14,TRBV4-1,CASSQDGGTDTQYF
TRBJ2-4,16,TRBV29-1,CSVGHPGGAAKNIQYF
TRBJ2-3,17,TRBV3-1,CASSQSGLAGPTDTQYF
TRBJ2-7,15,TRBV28,CASSLLGQAAYEQYF
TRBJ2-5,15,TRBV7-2,CASSRINGPRETQYF
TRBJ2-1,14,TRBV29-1,CSVLDSDSYNEQFF
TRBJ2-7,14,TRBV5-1,CASSPGEGAREQYF
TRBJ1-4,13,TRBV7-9,CASSRTGVEKLFF
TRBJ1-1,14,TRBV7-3,CASSLQGANTEAFF
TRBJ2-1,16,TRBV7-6,CASSRYAESSYNEQFF
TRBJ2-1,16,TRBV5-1,CASKSRGGDSYNEQFF
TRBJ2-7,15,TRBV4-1,CASSRSLGPTYEQYF
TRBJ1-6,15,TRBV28,CASSLRQNYNSPLHF
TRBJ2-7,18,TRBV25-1,CASSEYLPRQGAAYEQYF
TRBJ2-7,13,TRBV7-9,CASSPAGVYEQYF
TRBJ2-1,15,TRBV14,CASSPWSSGANEQFF
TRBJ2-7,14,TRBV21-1,CASSKQGSCGEQYF
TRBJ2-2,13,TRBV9,CASSVLGSGELFF